The 24 T cell receptor beta chains presented below share a single source sample, sequenced in a study of a mutant IDH1 vaccine in newly diagnosed glioma. Time point of the sample: week 11, during vaccination. Each dose delivered 300 ug of mutant IDH1 20-mer peptide subcutaneously with imiquimod. Here immunoSEQ multiplex PCR was the method, and the copy in TCRdb shows in-frame clones only, minus some. The sample includes over 20,000 clones, roughly 85% of them seen just once. Antigens for these TCRs are unknown. Here the sequenced sample was PBMCs, taken from a glioma patient whose treatment included an IDH1 peptide vaccine. Source of these receptors: a man aged 35 to 55 with glioma.

The chain couples TRBV5-6 to TRBJ1-6; D gene ambiguous. The V gene lost 0 bases and the J gene lost 4 bases, with 8 bases spanning the gap. The CDR3 extends over 15 amino acids. Germline CDR1 is SGHDT and CDR2 is YYEEEE. The CDR3 region has the DNA TGTGCCAGCAGCTTGGGAGCCCGGTATAATTCACCCCTCCACTTT. Amino acid sequence: CASSLGARYNSPLHF. Supplemented by reference TRBV5-6 and TRBJ1-6, the full variable domain reads DAGVTQSPTHLIKTRGQQVTLRCSPKSGHDTVSWYQQALGQGPQFIFQYYEEEERQRGNFPDRFSGHQFPNYSSELNVNALLLGDSALYLCASSLGARYNSPLHFGNGTRLTVT.

The count of this clone is one. The CDR3 here is CASSEQGGETQYF. The CDR3, as DNA: TGTGCCAGCAGTGAACAGGGCGGGGAGACCCAGTACTTC. This chain uses TRBV7-9 with TRBJ2-5, with D perhaps matching TRBD1 (6 bases). Trimming cost V 6 bases and J 5 bases, with 13 bases left between them. CDR1 is SEHNR and CDR2 is FQNEAQ in the germline V gene (reference sequence). The CDR3 spans 13 residues.

The genes are TRBV2 and TRBJ2-3; 14 nucleotides line up with TRBD2. The germline V gene encodes CDR1 SNHLY and CDR2 FYNNEI. This CDR3 is 17 amino acids long. V dropped 5 bases and J dropped 6; count of bases not matched to a gene: 10. CDR3 sequence (DNA): TGTGCCAGCAGTCCTGGGACTAGCGGGAGATCTTTCGATACGCAGTATTTT. As protein: CASSPGTSGRSFDTQYF.

The table lists this clone with a count of one. The chain joins TRBV11-2 to TRBJ1-1; 8 nucleotides match TRBD1. The CDR3 runs 15 residues. V lost 5 bases, J lost 1 base, and 6 bases stayed unmatched. The germline CDR1 and CDR2 sequences are SGHAT and FQNNGV. As DNA, the CDR3 is TGTGCCAGCAGCGTAGGACAGGGAACGAACACTGAAGCTTTCTTT. Protein: CASSVGQGTNTEAFF.

The V gene is TRBV6-5, the J gene TRBJ1-4; 10 bases are shared with TRBD1. The trim removed 2 bases at V and 7 bases at J, leaving 7 bases unmatched. The germline V gene has CDR1 MNHEY and CDR2 SVGAGI. The CDR3 has 16 amino acids. The CDR3 is CASSYEAGTGVEKLFF. In DNA, the CDR3 is TGTGCCAGCAGTTACGAAGCCGGGACAGGGGTTGAAAAACTGTTTTTT.

The chain employs TRBV7-9 and TRBJ1-1; a weak D match, TRBD1 (5 bases). This CDR3 spans 13 amino acids. The germline V gene has CDR1 SEHNR and CDR2 FQNEAQ (reference sequence). Trimming left V 2 bases short and J 11 bases short, with 15 bases between. The CDR3 sequence is CASSLTQGVPAFF. The DNA for the CDR3 is TGTGCCAGCAGCTTAACCCAGGGTGTACCGGCTTTCTTT.

Only one count was recorded for this clone. The chain has TRBV27 and TRBJ2-7; weak D call: TRBD1 (7 bases). Germline CDR1 is MNHEY and CDR2 is SMNVEV (reference sequence). The CDR3 contains 19 residues. Trimming took off 3 bases at V and 2 bases at J, with 26 bases between the two ends. In DNA, the CDR3 is TGTGCCAGCAGTTTGACAGGGACTTCTCTAAGCGGACGGACCTACGAGCAGTACTTC. Amino acid sequence: CASSLTGTSLSGRTYEQYF.

V is TRBV7-9 and J is TRBJ1-1, with D possibly TRBD1 on 5 matching bases. Between the trimmed V and J ends, which lost 3 bases and 5 bases, there was a span of 16 bases. Germline assignment: CDR1 SEHNR and CDR2 FQNEAQ (reference sequence). The CDR3 has 15 residues. CDR3 amino acids: CASSLSGARYTEAFF. In DNA form, the CDR3 reads TGTGCCAGCAGCTTGAGTGGGGCGCGTTATACTGAAGCTTTCTTT.

CDR3 bases: TGCGCCAGCAGTGCTGACACCCACGAGCAGTACTTC. It translates to CASSADTHEQYF. This sequence joins TRBV5-1 and TRBJ2-7, with D uncertain. Germline CDR1 and CDR2: SGHRS and YFSETQ. The V gene lost 5 bases and the J gene lost 5 bases, with 11 bases spanning the gap. The length of the CDR3 is 12 residues.

The chain employs TRBV11-2 and TRBJ2-3, with TRBD1 identical over 7 bases. After removal of 5 bases from V and 4 bases from J, the junction contained 6 bases not matched to a gene. Per germline, CDR1 SGHAT and CDR2 FQNNGV. CDR3 size: 14 residues. CDR3 region: CASSRNQGADTQYF. CDR3 coding DNA: TGTGCCAGCAGCCGGAACCAGGGGGCAGATACGCAGTATTTT.

The genes are TRBV28 and TRBJ2-2; 7 positions agree with TRBD1. CDR3 length: 14 amino acids. The ends lost 5 bases at V and 7 bases at J; junction bases unmatched: 7. Germline assignment: CDR1 MDHEN and CDR2 SYDVKM. CDR3 nucleotide sequence: TGTGCCAGCAGTGACAGGGTTCTCGACGGGGAGCTGTTTTTT. Its translation is CASSDRVLDGELFF.

The sample holds a few counts of this clone. The rearrangement joins TRBV4-1 to TRBJ2-7; TRBD1 matches 11 bases. V was pared by 4 bases and J by 5 bases, with 4 bases of the junction left unmatched. The CDR3 consists of 14 residues. CDR1 and CDR2 from the germline V gene are MGHRA and YSYEKL. CDR3 sequence (DNA): TGCGCCAGCAGCCTCCGGACAGGGGGCGACGAGCAGTACTTC. Amino acid sequence: CASSLRTGGDEQYF.

The V and J genes are TRBV4-2 and TRBJ2-1; either TRBD1 or TRBD2 may fit D (5 bases each). The CDR3 covers 13 residues. V shed 3 bases and J shed 8 bases, with 11 bases lying between them. The germline CDR1 and CDR2 sequences are LGHNA and YNFKEQ. CDR3: CASSHDRGDEQFF. CDR3 DNA sequence: TGTGCCAGCAGCCATGATAGGGGAGATGAGCAGTTCTTC.

The chain is built from TRBV7-9 and TRBJ2-2, with D unclear. The CDR3 has 13 residues. Germline V lookup: CDR1 SEHNR, CDR2 FQNEAQ (reference sequence). The V and J ends lost 8 bases and 3 bases respectively, with 10 bases between them. In DNA, the CDR3 is TGTGCCAGCGGATCTAGGGACACCGGGGAGCTGTTTTTT. It codes for CASGSRDTGELFF.

The chain carries TRBV6-5 and TRBJ2-7; tentatively, D is TRBD1 (6 bases). V lost 5 bases and J lost 3, with 14 bases in between. Germline V gene lookup returns CDR1 MNHEY and CDR2 SVGAGI. CDR3 length: 14 amino acids. CDR3 bases: TGTGCCAGCAGTCCGGGACACCTCTTCTACGAGCAGTACTTC. Its protein product is CASSPGHLFYEQYF.

CDR3 loop: CASSQGQGAVNYGYTF. The CDR3 DNA is TGCGCCAGCAGCCAAGGACAGGGGGCCGTAAACTATGGCTACACCTTC. V usage is TRBV4-1 and J usage is TRBJ1-2; 10 bases align to TRBD1. CDR3 length equals 16 residues. CDR1 MGHRA and CDR2 YSYEKL come from the germline V gene. V was pared by 1 base and J by 2 bases, with 4 bases of the junction left unmatched.

The rearrangement uses TRBV29-1 and TRBJ2-1; D is possibly TRBD2 (6 bases). The CDR3 contains 14 residues. CDR1 and CDR2 (germline): SQVTM, ANQGSEA. Trimming cost V 6 bases and J 4 bases, with 16 bases left between them. CDR3 DNA sequence: TGCAGCGTAAACCGGGACGGACTATACAATGAGCAGTTCTTC. It codes for CSVNRDGLYNEQFF.

The chain has TRBV6-6 and TRBJ2-3; tentatively, D is TRBD2 (5 bases). This CDR3 contains 16 residues. V lost 6 bases to trimming and J lost 3 bases, with 19 bases between them. In germline, CDR1 is MNHNY, CDR2 SVGAGI (reference sequence). The CDR3 bases are TGTGCCAGCAGACTTGAACGGGGTGAGAGTACAGATACGCAGTATTTT. Translation gives CASRLERGESTDTQYF.

This rearrangement joins TRBV13 to TRBJ2-5; D not resolved. The better agreement between TRBJ2-7 and the DNA end casts doubt on the J call. The germline gives CDR1 PRHDT, CDR2 FYEKMQ (reference sequence). CDR3 size: 15 residues. This chain's CDR3 is CASSLTPVGTYEQYF. The CDR3 DNA sequence: TGTGCCAGCAGCCTCACGCCCGTGGGGACCTACGAGCAGTACTTC.

The chain joins TRBV29-1 to TRBJ1-5, with TRBD1 identical over 7 bases. Trimming took 4 bases from V and 2 from J; bases not matched to a gene: 5. Germline lookup yields CDR1 SQVTM and CDR2 ANQGSEA. This CDR3 is built from 14 residues. CDR3 loop: CSVAQGSGNQPQHF. For the CDR3, the DNA is TGCAGCGTTGCACAGGGGTCGGGCAATCAGCCCCAGCATTTT.

By frequency in the sample, this clone is medium-sized. This chain connects TRBV5-1 to TRBJ2-1, with a possible D match to TRBD1 (5 bases). The germline V and J ends were trimmed by 1 base and 8 bases, with 16 bases remaining between them. Germline CDR1 is SGHRS and CDR2 is YFSETQ. CDR3 size: 15 residues. In nucleotides, the CDR3 is TGCGCCAGCAGCTTGCCCCAGGGATCCCTAGATGAGCAGTTCTTC. Its protein is CASSLPQGSLDEQFF.

The V call is TRBV7-2, the J call TRBJ2-3; TRBD1 agrees at 7 bases. This CDR3 has 16 amino acids. With 2 bases clipped from V and 3 bases from J, the junction kept 8 bases outside the gene matches. CDR1 SGHTA and CDR2 FQGNSA come from the germline V gene. The CDR3 DNA reads TGTGCCAGCAGCTTACAGGGGGATTCAAGTACAGATACGCAGTATTTT. As protein: CASSLQGDSSTDTQYF.

The rearrangement joins TRBV7-2 to TRBJ1-5; 9 bases match TRBD1. V lost 5 bases and J lost 5; bases outside the gene matches: 10. The CDR3 loop spans 16 amino acids. Germline V gene lookup returns CDR1 SGHTA and CDR2 FQGNSA. The CDR3 DNA is TGTGCCAGCAGCCGACGACAGGGGGACCAAGATCAGCCCCAGCATTTT. It translates to CASSRRQGDQDQPQHF.

This chain connects TRBV6-6 to TRBJ1-5; D uncertain. The germline V gene encodes CDR1 MNHNY and CDR2 SVGAGI (reference sequence). CDR3 length equals 14 residues. The ends were cut back, 5 bases at V and 0 bases at J, with 8 bases in the middle. The CDR3 sequence: CASSASDSNQPQHF. The CDR3 nucleotides read TGTGCCAGCAGTGCCTCAGATAGCAATCAGCCCCAGCATTTT.